This TCR beta chain is from a study of OX40 agonist ivuxolimab in advanced cancers. Broader study findings: The study observed clonal expansion of CD4+ and CD8+ blood T cells by week 6 at 0.1 to 3.0 mg/kg. There were, on average, more expanded clones in CD8+ T cells than in CD4+.

Comments on this clone: No antigen is known for it.

Generated by immunoSEQ multiplex PCR, the TCRdb table keeps only in-frame clones and is missing some. The data contain tens of thousands of clones, 70% to 90% of them seen just once; the ten biggest clones take up 0.6% to 0.8%. CDR1 LNHDA and CDR2 SQIVND come from the germline V gene (reference sequence). This CDR3 has 18 amino acids. Trimming removed 4 bases at V and 0 bases at J, with 18 bases between. This sequence joins TRBV19 and TRBJ1-4; D may be TRBD1 (6 bases). The specimen was CD4+ or CD8+ T cells sorted from blood, collected in a trial of the OX40 agonist ivuxolimab. This sequence was found in an adult with an advanced solid tumor such as melanoma, head and neck, liver or kidney cancer. CDR3 nucleotides: TGTGCCAGTAGTAGAACCAGGGGCCTCCTGACAACTAATGAAAAACTGTTTTTT. Amino acids: CASSRTRGLLTTNEKLFF.